What follows are 20 T cell receptor beta chains derived from one specimen sequenced in a study of blood T cell repertoires in COVID-19 (TCRdb year 2020). To prepare the library, the immunoSEQ multiplex PCR assay was applied. TCRdb's version of the immuneACCESS table is confined to in-frame rearrangements and falls short of the full clone set. An unresolved V gene accounts for under half of the shortfall where checked; the remainder is of unknown origin. The sample profile shows some 150,000 clones; around 86% of them were found once. The ten largest clones add up to about 1.6% of the sample. Sample: peripheral blood. Receptors were obtained from a human donor in a cohort sampled during active COVID-19.

J is TRBJ1-3 and V is TRBV14, with D perhaps TRBD1 (6 bases). Germline V gene data show CDR1 as SGHDN and CDR2 as FVKESK. The CDR3 runs 15 residues. V lost 0 bases, J lost 5 bases, and 11 bases lay in between. The CDR3, as DNA: TGTGCCAGCAGCCAAGAGGGGGCTTGGAGAAACACCATATATTTT. Protein product: CASSQEGAWRNTIYF.

This clone was seen a handful of times. The gene calls are TRBV30 and TRBJ2-1; perhaps TRBD2 as D (6 bases). The CDR3 spans 15 residues. The V gene's germline CDR1 is GTSNPN and CDR2 SVGIG (reference sequence). V dropped 8 bases and J dropped 0 bases, with 17 bases sitting between them. CDR3 residues: CAAAPSDPSYNEQFF. The DNA for the CDR3 is TGTGCCGCCGCCCCTAGCGACCCCTCCTACAATGAGCAGTTCTTC.

The genes are TRBV5-1 and TRBJ2-7; TRBD2 matches at 9 bases. V dropped 0 bases and J dropped 3; count of bases not matched to a gene: 7. The CDR3 extends over 16 amino acids. Germline CDR1 is SGHRS and CDR2 is YFSETQ. In DNA form, the CDR3 reads TGCGCCAGCAGCTTGGGGGCTAGCGGGGCCAACTACGAGCAGTACTTC. Translation gives CASSLGASGANYEQYF.

This clone was seen only a few times. The chain links TRBV6-5 to TRBJ1-6, with D perhaps matching TRBD1 (6 bases). The CDR3 consists of 14 residues. Germline values: CDR1 MNHEY, CDR2 SVGAGI. V lost 6 bases, J lost 5 bases, and 11 bases lay in between. CDR3: CASSSGQHNSPLHF. For the CDR3, the DNA is TGTGCCAGCAGCTCCGGACAGCATAATTCACCCCTCCACTTT.

The chain carries TRBV6-2 or TRBV6-3 and TRBJ1-2, with TRBD1 matching over 8 bases. The ends lost 6 bases at V and 6 bases at J; junction bases unmatched: 9. This CDR3 has 14 residues. Germline CDR1 and CDR2: MNHEY and SVGEGT. The CDR3 here is CASSREQGVDGYTF. DNA of the CDR3: TGTGCCAGCAGCCGCGAACAGGGGGTAGATGGCTACACCTTC.

This chain joins TRBV11-1 and TRBJ2-3; TRBD2 matches 9 bases. There are 15 residues in the CDR3. CDR1 is SGHAT and CDR2 is FQDESV in the germline V gene (reference sequence). V was pared by 5 bases and J by 5 bases, with 8 bases of the junction left unmatched. In DNA form, the CDR3 reads TGTGCCAGCAGCCTTATAGCGGGAGCGGTAGATACGCAGTATTTT. The encoded protein is CASSLIAGAVDTQYF. Using reference TRBV11-1 and TRBJ2-3 for the parts outside the CDR3, the full variable domain is EAEVAQSPRYKITEKSQAVAFWCDPISGHATLYWYRQILGQGPELLVQFQDESVVDDSQLPKDRFSAERLKGVDSTLKIQPAELGDSAMYLCASSLIAGAVDTQYFGPGTRLTVL.

This chain connects TRBV5-4 to TRBJ1-2, with D perhaps matching TRBD1 (6 bases). The CDR3 runs to 16 residues. The germline V and J ends were trimmed by 8 bases and 0 bases, with 20 bases remaining between them. Per the germline V gene, CDR1 is SGHNT and CDR2 is YYREEE (reference sequence). The CDR3 DNA reads as TGTGCCAGTGGAACAGGGACCACTCTAGCTAACTATGGCTACACCTTC. Its protein product is CASGTGTTLANYGYTF.

This clone showed up just a few times. The J gene is TRBJ2-6, the V gene TRBV5-1; unclear D gene. The CDR3 sequence is 14 residues long. Between the trimmed V and J ends, which lost 5 bases and 2 bases, there was a span of 8 bases. Germline V CDR1 and CDR2: SGHRS, YFSETQ. The CDR3 loop is CASRTSAGANVLTF. In nucleotides, the CDR3 is TGCGCCAGCAGGACGAGCGCTGGGGCCAACGTCCTGACTTTC.

The rearrangement links TRBV2 to TRBJ1-1; D not certain. V dropped 5 bases and J dropped 1 base, with 11 bases sitting between them. Germline assignment: CDR1 SNHLY and CDR2 FYNNEI. The CDR3 sequence is 14 residues long. In nucleotides, the CDR3 is TGTGCCAGCAGTAATGTGTTATCGAACACTGAAGCTTTCTTT. Amino acids: CASSNVLSNTEAFF. Filled out from reference TRBV2 and TRBJ1-1, the complete variable domain reads EPEVTQTPSHQVTQMGQEVILRCVPISNHLYFYWYRQILGQKVEFLVSFYNNEISEKSEIFDDQFSVERPDGSNFTLKIRSTKLEDSAMYFCASSNVLSNTEAFFGQGTRLTVV.

The gene calls are TRBV7-2 and TRBJ2-2; 8 nucleotides align to TRBD2. Germline-derived CDR1 and CDR2 are SGHTA and FQGNSA. CDR3 length: 16 amino acids. V shed 5 bases and J 2 bases; nucleotides not matched to a gene: 7. In nucleotides, the CDR3 is TGTGCCAGCAGCCCCCGGGGGGGCCCCAACACCGGGGAGCTGTTTTTT. Translating gives CASSPRGGPNTGELFF.

V is TRBV9 and J is TRBJ2-1; TRBD2 agrees at 7 bases. The CDR3 totals 15 residues. Looked up from germline, CDR1 is SGDLS and CDR2 is YYNGEE. With 1 base clipped from V and 0 bases from J, the junction kept 1 base outside the gene matches. For the CDR3, the DNA is TGTGCCAGCAGCGTAAGGGAGGGCTCCTACAATGAGCAGTTCTTC. The encoded protein is CASSVREGSYNEQFF.

The chain recombines TRBV5-1 with TRBJ1-2; 7 positions agree with TRBD1. The CDR3 has 15 residues. CDR1 SGHRS and CDR2 YFSETQ come from the germline V gene. Unmatched junction bases numbered 6, after V lost 0 bases and J lost 4 bases. CDR3 in DNA: TGCGCCAGCAGCTTGGAAGGGGGCGAGTTCTATGGCTACACCTTC. Its translation: CASSLEGGEFYGYTF.

This chain joins TRBV4-2 and TRBJ2-1, with D possibly TRBD2 on 6 matching bases. The V end was cut by 4 bases, the J end by 6 bases, with 10 bases between. CDR1 and CDR2 (germline): LGHNA, YNFKEQ. This CDR3 spans 13 amino acids. CDR3 region: CASSPGLANEQFF. DNA for the CDR3: TGTGCCAGCAGCCCGGGACTGGCCAATGAGCAGTTCTTC.

There are many counts of this clone. The rearrangement links TRBV27 to TRBJ2-7; D is uncertain. Trimming took 5 bases from V and 0 from J, leaving 11 bases between them. The CDR3 contains 14 residues. CDR1 is MNHEY, CDR2 SMNVEV, per germline (reference sequence). The CDR3 DNA is TGTGCCAGCAGTATTAGCCCTACCTCCTACGAGCAGTACTTC. It translates to CASSISPTSYEQYF.

The chain uses TRBV6-6 and TRBJ1-1; no clear D gene. Germline CDR1 MNHNY, CDR2 SVGAGI (reference sequence). V lost 7 bases and J 4 bases, leaving 10 bases between the germline ends. This CDR3 has 12 residues. Written as DNA, the CDR3 is TGTGCCAGCACCTTTTCCTCCACTGAAGCTTTCTTT. Residues: CASTFSSTEAFF.

CDR3: CASSALRLAGVSYNEQFF. CDR3 in DNA: TGTGCCAGCAGCGCCCTTAGACTAGCGGGAGTTTCCTACAATGAGCAGTTCTTC. This chain joins TRBV7-2 and TRBJ2-1; 12 bases are shared with TRBD2. Germline V lookup: CDR1 SGHTA, CDR2 FQGNSA. The CDR3 contains 18 residues. Germline trimming cut 5 bases from V and 1 base from J; bases unmatched to any gene: 9.

V is TRBV19 and J is TRBJ1-4; D remains unclear. Deletions cut 5 bases from V and 7 bases from J, with 11 bases between. This CDR3 has 13 residues. Germline-derived CDR1 and CDR2 are LNHDA and SQIVND (reference sequence). CDR3: CASSEVGSEKLFF. In nucleotides, the CDR3 is TGTGCCAGTAGTGAGGTAGGGAGTGAAAAACTGTTTTTT.

CDR3 loop: CASSGGQGYEQYF. The CDR3 bases are TGCGCCAGCAGCGGGGGACAGGGGTACGAGCAGTACTTC. The V call is TRBV5-1, the J call TRBJ2-7; 10 bases line up with TRBD1. J was trimmed by 4 bases and V by 4 bases; bases with no gene match: 2. Germline V gene sequence: CDR1 SGHRS, CDR2 YFSETQ. CDR3 length: 13 amino acids.

The rearrangement uses TRBV12-3 or TRBV12-4 and TRBJ1-4; D not certain. This CDR3 is 12 amino acids long. The V gene lost 6 bases and the J gene lost 8 bases, with 10 bases spanning the gap. The CDR3 is CASRVTEEKLFF. CDR3 nucleotides: TGTGCCAGCAGGGTTACTGAGGAAAAACTGTTTTTT.

The V call is TRBV11-3, the J call TRBJ2-1; 9 nucleotides agree with TRBD2. With V trimmed by 5 bases and J by 9 bases, 11 bases remained unmatched. The CDR3 length is 15 residues. Germline assignment: CDR1 SGHNT and CDR2 YENEEA. CDR3 coding DNA: TGTGCCAGCAGCCCGGGGGGCGGGAGGGCCCGTGAGCAGTTCTTC. Translation: CASSPGGGRAREQFF.